Following are 31 T cell receptor beta chains from one sample sequenced in a study of shared clonotypes between healthy human individuals. Sequencing used immunoSEQ multiplex PCR; TCRdb keeps in-frame clones, though not all of them. The table includes some 2,000,000 clones, 85% to 95% detected once. Sample: naive CD4+ T cells sorted from blood. Subset in this sample: CD45RA+ positively selected. The source is a man aged 18 to 30 in good health.

The chain is built from TRBV19 and TRBJ2-2; 8 bases are a match to TRBD2. With 6 bases clipped from V and 6 bases from J, the junction kept 18 bases outside the gene matches. CDR1 is LNHDA and CDR2 is SQIVND in the germline V gene (reference sequence). The CDR3 has 18 residues. The CDR3 here is CASRRTTSGSINAGELFF. CDR3 nucleotide sequence: TGTGCCAGTAGACGTACCACAAGCGGGAGTATCAACGCCGGGGAGCTGTTTTTT.

J is TRBJ2-5 and V is TRBV6-1, with 11 bases identical to TRBD2. Trimming took 4 bases from V and 4 from J; bases not matched to a gene: 8. The CDR3 runs 16 residues. Germline V gene data show CDR1 as MNHNS and CDR2 as SASEGT. DNA for the CDR3: TGTGCCAGCAGTGGAGACACTAGCGGGAGAGTAGAGACCCAGTACTTC. This translates into CASSGDTSGRVETQYF.

The chain joins TRBV19 to TRBJ1-1; no clear D. Germline loops: CDR1 LNHDA, CDR2 SQIVND (reference sequence). This CDR3 is built from 11 residues. Trimming cost V 3 bases and J 6 bases, with 5 bases left between them. The CDR3 DNA reads TGTGCCAGTAGTATTAAGTCTGAAGCTTTCTTT. It specifies CASSIKSEAFF.

Remarks on this clone: Other nucleotide sequences in the sample specify the same CDR3. The chain has TRBV29-1 and TRBJ1-4; D uncertain. Germline V gene data show CDR1 as SQVTM and CDR2 as ANQGSEA. The CDR3 extends over 11 amino acids. Trimming removed 4 bases at V and 7 bases at J, with 7 bases between. CDR3 DNA sequence: TGCAGCGTTGTTCGGGGTGAAAAACTGTTTTTT. Its translation: CSVVRGEKLFF.

This clone was observed a handful of times. At the DNA level, this CDR3 is encoded by other sequences in the same sample as well. J is TRBJ2-7 and V is TRBV7-9; D is possibly TRBD2 (6 bases). Trimming took 1 base from V and 2 from J, leaving 9 bases between them. Germline V gene lookup returns CDR1 SEHNR and CDR2 FQNEAQ (reference sequence). The CDR3 length is 14 residues. CDR3 residues: CASSLDGGPYEQYF. For the CDR3, the DNA is TGTGCCAGCAGCTTAGACGGGGGACCCTACGAGCAGTACTTC. The complete variable domain, with remaining parts taken from reference TRBV7-9 and TRBJ2-7, reads DTGVSQNPRHKITKRGQNVTFRCDPISEHNRLYWYRQTLGQGPEFLTYFQNEAQLEKSRLLSDRFSAERPKGSFSTLEIQRTEQGDSAMYLCASSLDGGPYEQYFGPGTRLTVT.

The CDR3 DNA sequence: TGTGCCAGCGTGGCTACCCTGAACTCCTACGAGCAGTACTTC. Protein: CASVATLNSYEQYF. The J gene is TRBJ2-7, the V gene TRBV27, with D unresolved. The CDR3 is 14 residues long. V gave up 8 bases and J gave up 0 bases, with 14 bases separating them. The V gene's germline CDR1 is MNHEY and CDR2 SMNVEV (reference sequence).

Worth noting for this clone: Other DNA sequences within the sample encode an identical CDR3. This chain connects TRBV25-1 to TRBJ1-5; D not certain. V was clipped by 4 bases and J by 6 bases, with 7 bases between them. Germline CDR1 and CDR2: MGHDK and SYGVNS. There are 12 residues in the CDR3. The DNA for the CDR3 is TGTGCCAGCAGTGGCGGGAGTCAGCCCCAGCATTTT. Amino acid sequence: CASSGGSQPQHF.

This chain joins TRBV4-1 and TRBJ2-1, with D perhaps TRBD2 (7 bases). Per the germline V gene, CDR1 is MGHRA and CDR2 is YSYEKL. The V and J ends lost 6 bases and 4 bases respectively, with 31 bases between them. CDR3 length: 20 amino acids. The CDR3 reads CASRWAGDYNRALVYNEQFF. The CDR3, as DNA: TGCGCCAGCAGGTGGGCAGGGGACTATAACCGGGCCCTTGTTTACAATGAGCAGTTCTTC.

The chain employs TRBV5-1 and TRBJ2-2, with D tentatively TRBD2 (7 bases). Trimming took off 0 bases at V and 9 bases at J, with 18 bases between the two ends. The CDR3 loop spans 16 amino acids. Germline lookup yields CDR1 SGHRS and CDR2 YFSETQ. DNA for the CDR3: TGCGCCAGCAGCTTGGCGGGGGGCAAGGCTGGCAGGGAGCTGTTTTTT. It translates to CASSLAGGKAGRELFF. The full variable domain, its missing parts supplied by reference TRBV5-1 and TRBJ2-2, is KAGVTQTPRYLIKTRGQQVTLSCSPISGHRSVSWYQQTPGQGLQFLFEYFSETQRNKGNFPGRFSGRQFSNSRSEMNVSTLELGDSALYLCASSLAGGKAGRELFFGEGSRLTVL.

This clone was recorded many times. The CDR3 is CAISTGRNTGELFF. CDR3 bases: TGTGCCATCTCGACAGGGAGGAACACCGGGGAGCTGTTTTTT. V and J are TRBV7-9 and TRBJ2-2; 7 bases map to TRBD1. This CDR3 is 14 amino acids long. Trimming took 10 bases from V and 1 from J; bases not matched to a gene: 6. The germline CDR1 and CDR2 sequences are SEHNR and FQNEAQ (reference sequence).

This chain uses TRBV5-6 with TRBJ2-2; 12 nucleotides agree with TRBD2. CDR3 size: 17 residues. Germline-derived CDR1 and CDR2 are SGHDT and YYEEEE. V trimming: 0 bases; J trimming: 4 bases; junction bases outside the gene matches: 4. The CDR3 here is CASSLGLAGVSTGELFF. The CDR3 DNA reads as TGTGCCAGCAGCTTGGGACTAGCGGGAGTTTCCACCGGGGAGCTGTTTTTT. Full variable domain (missing parts from reference TRBV5-6 and TRBJ2-2): DAGVTQSPTHLIKTRGQQVTLRCSPKSGHDTVSWYQQALGQGPQFIFQYYEEEERQRGNFPDRFSGHQFPNYSSELNVNALLLGDSALYLCASSLGLAGVSTGELFFGEGSRLTVL.

The chain links TRBV2 to TRBJ1-4; D gene ambiguous. The germline V and J ends were trimmed by 0 bases and 0 bases, with 23 bases remaining between them. From germline, CDR1 is SNHLY and CDR2 FYNNEI. The CDR3 totals 21 residues. CDR3 bases: TGTGCCAGCAGTGAAGCGCTTCACATCTTCCTAGCACCAGCAACTAATGAAAAACTGTTTTTT. Translated: CASSEALHIFLAPATNEKLFF.

The J gene is TRBJ2-6, the V gene TRBV7-8; D gene ambiguous. The length of the CDR3 is 17 residues. V lost 4 bases and J lost 0, with 13 bases in between. In germline, CDR1 is SGHVS, CDR2 FQNEAQ. The CDR3 region has the DNA TGTGCCAGCAGCTCACCCGTCACACCCTCTGGGGCCAACGTCCTGACTTTC. It codes for CASSSPVTPSGANVLTF.

In DNA form, the CDR3 reads TGTGCCAGCAGCGCGGTGAACACTGAAGCTTTCTTT. Protein sequence: CASSAVNTEAFF. The rearrangement joins TRBV7-9 to TRBJ1-1, with D unclear. Trimming pared 5 bases from V and 0 bases from J, leaving 4 bases between. CDR3 length: 12 amino acids. Germline values: CDR1 SEHNR, CDR2 FQNEAQ (reference sequence).

A remark on this clone: Other DNA variants within this sample encode the same CDR3. The chain has TRBV11-2 and TRBJ2-3, with 8 bases lining up with TRBD2. V shed 2 bases and J 0 bases; nucleotides not matched to a gene: 1. Per the germline V gene, CDR1 is SGHAT and CDR2 is FQNNGV. The CDR3 totals 15 residues. The CDR3 nucleotides are TGTGCCAGCAGCTTAACTAGCGGTAGCACAGATACGCAGTATTTT. Translated, it gives CASSLTSGSTDTQYF.

The CDR3 reads CASSLQSGELFF. CDR3 nucleotides: TGTGCCAGCAGTTTACAGAGCGGGGAGCTGTTTTTT. This chain connects TRBV28 to TRBJ2-2; D is undetermined. The length of the CDR3 is 12 residues. V gave up 2 bases and J gave up 7 bases, with 5 bases separating them. The germline V gene has CDR1 MDHEN and CDR2 SYDVKM.

This chain joins TRBV18 and TRBJ1-2; D not resolved. The CDR3 runs 15 residues. Germline CDR1 KGHSH, CDR2 LQKENI. V lost 0 bases and J lost 6, with 14 bases in between. The chain's CDR3 is CASSPPSVGGHGYTF. The CDR3 DNA sequence: TGTGCCAGCTCACCACCGTCAGTTGGAGGACATGGCTACACCTTC.

V gene TRBV6-4 combines with J gene TRBJ1-4; D is unclear. The CDR3 length is 15 residues. The germline gives CDR1 MRHNA, CDR2 SNTAGT. The V gene lost 0 bases and the J gene lost 7 bases, with 12 bases spanning the gap. The CDR3 is CASSDSVRVGEKLFF. CDR3 DNA: TGTGCCAGCAGTGACTCAGTCCGAGTGGGTGAAAAACTGTTTTTT.

This sequence joins TRBV5-4 and TRBJ2-2, with D possibly called TRBD1 or TRBD2 (6 bases each). The germline gives CDR1 SGHNT, CDR2 YYREEE (reference sequence). V lost 6 bases and J lost 0, with 15 bases in between. This CDR3 contains 16 residues. CDR3 bases: TGTGCCAGCACCATAGGAGGGGGAGCGAACACCGGGGAGCTGTTTTTT. Translated, it gives CASTIGGGANTGELFF.

V gene TRBV28 combines with J gene TRBJ2-7; no firm D call. The CDR3 contains 11 residues. Germline loops: CDR1 MDHEN, CDR2 SYDVKM. V lost 6 bases, J lost 3 bases, and 6 bases lay in between. The CDR3 spells CASRVRYEQYF. The CDR3 DNA follows: TGTGCCAGCAGGGTGCGCTACGAGCAGTACTTC.

The gene calls are TRBV9 and TRBJ2-1, with D possibly being TRBD1 (5 bases). Per germline, CDR1 SGDLS and CDR2 YYNGEE. The V end was cut by 4 bases, the J end by 0 bases, with 11 bases between. This CDR3 spans 15 amino acids. The CDR3 here is CASSPRVNSYNEQFF. CDR3 in DNA: TGTGCCAGCAGCCCCAGGGTAAACTCCTACAATGAGCAGTTCTTC.

This chain connects TRBV5-1 to TRBJ2-5; TRBD2 aligns across 7 bases. The CDR3 is 13 residues long. Germline-derived CDR1 and CDR2 are SGHRS and YFSETQ. The junction had 2 bases not matched to a gene; V was cut back by 5 bases and J by 1 base. The CDR3 DNA reads TGCGCCAGCAGAAGCGGGGTCCAAGAGACCCAGTACTTC. Translating gives CASRSGVQETQYF.

The V and J genes are TRBV18 and TRBJ1-6; the D gene is possibly TRBD1 (6 bases). V lost 2 bases to trimming and J lost 8 bases, with 16 bases between them. Germline assignment: CDR1 KGHSH and CDR2 LQKENI. The CDR3 length is 16 residues. Here the CDR3 DNA reads TGTGCCAGCTCACCAAGGGGGGCCAGTCTTGATTCACCCCTCCACTTT. Translated: CASSPRGASLDSPLHF.

The chain uses TRBV6-1 and TRBJ2-5; maybe TRBD2 (6 bases). The CDR3 is 12 residues long. The germline gives CDR1 MNHNS, CDR2 SASEGT. With 7 bases removed from V and 5 bases from J, the gap between germline ends came to 11 bases. In DNA, the CDR3 is TGTGCCAGCACTTGGGGGGTGGAGACCCAGTACTTC. Translated: CASTWGVETQYF.

The chain recombines TRBV2 with TRBJ1-2, with D possibly matching TRBD1 (6 bases). Trimming left V 5 bases short and J 4 bases short, with 14 bases between. CDR1 is SNHLY and CDR2 is FYNNEI in the germline V gene. CDR3 length equals 14 residues. The CDR3 loop is CASSPQGLVYGYTF. The CDR3 DNA follows: TGTGCCAGCAGTCCACAGGGTCTTGTCTATGGCTACACCTTC.

The chain uses TRBV6-5 and TRBJ2-5, with 9 positions matching TRBD2. The CDR3 is 15 residues long. The junction had 3 bases not matched to a gene; V was cut back by 1 base and J by 3 bases. CDR1 MNHEY and CDR2 SVGAGI come from the germline V gene. The CDR3 bases are TGTGCCAGCAGTTACTTACAGCGGGGGGAAGAGACCCAGTACTTC. This codes for CASSYLQRGEETQYF.

The rearrangement links TRBV2 to TRBJ2-4; D might be TRBD2 (5 bases). V was clipped by 7 bases and J by 5 bases, with 15 bases between them. The germline CDR1 and CDR2 sequences are SNHLY and FYNNEI. This CDR3 is 14 amino acids long. The CDR3 loop reads CASNPESGENIQYF. As DNA, the CDR3 is TGTGCCAGCAACCCCGAGAGCGGTGAAAACATTCAGTACTTC.

This chain links TRBV27 with TRBJ2-7, with 14 bases aligning to TRBD2. Per germline, CDR1 MNHEY and CDR2 SMNVEV (reference sequence). The V segment lost 6 bases and the J segment 4 bases; nucleotides outside the gene matches: 5. The CDR3 consists of 15 residues. The CDR3 is CASSRGTSGSYEQYF. The DNA of the CDR3 is TGTGCCAGCAGCCGAGGGACTAGCGGGAGTTACGAGCAGTACTTC.

V and J are TRBV27 and TRBJ2-4, with 10 bases lining up with TRBD1. This CDR3 contains 15 residues. V trimming: 5 bases; J trimming: 2 bases; junction bases outside the gene matches: 3. Germline V gene lookup returns CDR1 MNHEY and CDR2 SMNVEV (reference sequence). The chain's CDR3 is CASSGQGVTKNIQYF. The CDR3 DNA is TGTGCCAGCAGTGGACAGGGGGTTACCAAAAACATTCAGTACTTC.

Here the CDR3 reads CASSYSNVDTYEQYF. The CDR3 region has the DNA TGTGCCAGCAGTTACTCGAACGTGGATACCTACGAGCAGTACTTC. The rearrangement joins TRBV6-6 to TRBJ2-7; D is unresolved. The CDR3 spans 15 residues. With 0 bases removed from V and 2 bases from J, the gap between germline ends came to 11 bases. Germline values: CDR1 MNHNY, CDR2 SVGAGI (reference sequence).

The chain uses TRBV6-5 and TRBJ1-3, with D maybe TRBD1 (5 bases). The V gene lost 4 bases and the J gene lost 1 base, with 8 bases spanning the gap. The CDR3 has 14 amino acids. The V gene's germline CDR1 is MNHEY and CDR2 SVGAGI. This CDR3 reads CASSSGTSGNTIYF. The CDR3 bases are TGTGCCAGCAGTTCCGGGACGTCTGGAAACACCATATATTTT.